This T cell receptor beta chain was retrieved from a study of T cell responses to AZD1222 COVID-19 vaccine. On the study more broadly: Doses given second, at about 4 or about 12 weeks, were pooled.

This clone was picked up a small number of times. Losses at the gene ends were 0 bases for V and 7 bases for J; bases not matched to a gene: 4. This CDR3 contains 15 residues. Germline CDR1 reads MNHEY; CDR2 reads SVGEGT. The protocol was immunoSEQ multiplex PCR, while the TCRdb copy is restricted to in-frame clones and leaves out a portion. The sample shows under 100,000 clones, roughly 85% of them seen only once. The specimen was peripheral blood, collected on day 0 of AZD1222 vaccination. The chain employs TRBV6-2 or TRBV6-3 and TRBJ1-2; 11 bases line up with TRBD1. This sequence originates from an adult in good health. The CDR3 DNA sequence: TGTGCCAGCAGTTACTCGGACAGGGGGCGAGGTGGCTACACCTTC. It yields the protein CASSYSDRGRGGYTF.